Presented here are 5 T cell receptor beta chains from one specimen sequenced in a study of blood T cells in healthy people across ages (dated by TCRdb to between 2014 and 2017). The library was made by 5' RACE. The instrument given in TCRdb is Illumina HiSeq 2500. A second PCR of roughly 6 to 11 cycles was performed with a sample-barcoded 5' primer and a J-beta primer mix. TCRdb redid the processing of the public reads, applying fastp at Q25 and MiXCR, and retained in-frame beta chains. Each record represents a unique CDR3 protein, reported with the most common genes and DNA among its rows. For this sample the table gives around 820,000 distinct CDR3 sequences, of which 25% were detected only once. The ten largest clones take up approximately 4% of the sample. This same sample was also part of a study on T cells of mothers and their children.

The sample consisted of blood. The receptors were sampled from a boy aged 5-17 years in good health.

The DNA for the CDR3 is TGTGCCAGCAACACAGAACAGACCCAGTACTTC. Translating gives CASNTEQTQYF. The chain recombines TRBV7-2 with TRBJ2-5, with no clear D. Germline lookup yields CDR1 SGHTA and CDR2 FQGNSA. V was clipped by 7 bases and J by 6 bases, with 9 bases between them. This CDR3 has 11 amino acids.

This clonotype came up a few times. This chain joins TRBV19 and TRBJ2-2, with D unclear. Germline values: CDR1 LNHDA, CDR2 SQIVND (reference sequence). The CDR3 consists of 14 residues. Trimming cost V 5 bases and J 4 bases, with 11 bases left between them. CDR3 sequence (DNA): TGTGCCAGTAGTCCATGGGCCCGCACCGGGGAGCTGTTTTTT. It specifies CASSPWARTGELFF.

A few counts support this clonotype. This chain links TRBV20-1 with TRBJ1-5; tentative D call: TRBD1 (5 bases). CDR3 length: 15 amino acids. Germline loops: CDR1 DFQATT, CDR2 SNEGSKA (reference sequence). Trimming removed 3 bases from V and 3 bases from J, with 15 bases in between. CDR3 sequence: CSASAKGVINQPQHF. The DNA of the CDR3 is TGCAGTGCTAGCGCGAAAGGGGTGATCAATCAGCCCCAGCATTTT.

The V gene is TRBV29-1, the J gene TRBJ2-7; the D gene is possibly TRBD2 (5 bases). CDR1 and CDR2 from the germline V gene are SQVTM and ANQGSEA. V was shortened by 1 base and J by 2 bases, with 9 bases between the two germline ends. The CDR3 loop spans 13 amino acids. This chain's CDR3 is CSVEGEGTYEQYF. The CDR3, as DNA: TGCAGCGTTGAAGGCGAGGGAACCTACGAGCAGTACTTC.

V usage is TRBV7-9 and J usage is TRBJ2-7; D call uncertain. Germline values: CDR1 SEHNR, CDR2 FQNEAQ (reference sequence). V was cut by 3 bases and J by 3 bases, with 6 bases left in between. The CDR3 has 12 amino acids. In DNA, the CDR3 is TGTGCCAGCAGCTTGACGATCTACGAGCAGTACTTC. It yields the protein CASSLTIYEQYF.